Reported below is one T cell receptor beta chain. The antigen is undetermined. The sample comes from a study of circulating and synovial CD4+ cells in juvenile arthritis. Only in-frame clones appear in the TCRdb table, and some are missing; sequencing was by immunoSEQ multiplex PCR. The sample contains over 30,000 clones, about 96% of which appear only once. Overall study findings and caveats: Circulating pathogenic-like lymphocytes shared a substantially higher fraction of CDR3 sequences with synovium than bulk blood.

CDR1 and CDR2 (germline): SNHLY, FYNNEI. The V gene end was trimmed by 8 bases and the J gene end by 1 base; junction bases not matched to a gene: 6. The CDR3 covers 14 residues. This sequence was found in a human donor with juvenile idiopathic arthritis. The chain links TRBV2 to TRBJ2-3; 7 bases line up with TRBD2. The sample comprised CD4+ T cells from blood. CDR3 amino acids: CASERLAGTDTQYF. For the CDR3, the DNA is TGTGCCAGCGAAAGGCTAGCGGGCACAGATACGCAGTATTTT.